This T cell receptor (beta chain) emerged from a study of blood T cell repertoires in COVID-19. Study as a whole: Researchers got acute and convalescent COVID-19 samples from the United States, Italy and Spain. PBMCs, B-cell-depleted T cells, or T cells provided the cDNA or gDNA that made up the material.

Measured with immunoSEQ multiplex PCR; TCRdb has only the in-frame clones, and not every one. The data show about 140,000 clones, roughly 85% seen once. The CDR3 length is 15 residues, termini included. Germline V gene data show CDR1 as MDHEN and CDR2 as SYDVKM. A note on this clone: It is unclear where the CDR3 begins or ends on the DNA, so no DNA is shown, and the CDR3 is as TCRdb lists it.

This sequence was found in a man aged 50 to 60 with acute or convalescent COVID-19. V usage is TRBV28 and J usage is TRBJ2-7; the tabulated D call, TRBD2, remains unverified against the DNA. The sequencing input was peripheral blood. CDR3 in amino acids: CASSSSASGSTEQYF.